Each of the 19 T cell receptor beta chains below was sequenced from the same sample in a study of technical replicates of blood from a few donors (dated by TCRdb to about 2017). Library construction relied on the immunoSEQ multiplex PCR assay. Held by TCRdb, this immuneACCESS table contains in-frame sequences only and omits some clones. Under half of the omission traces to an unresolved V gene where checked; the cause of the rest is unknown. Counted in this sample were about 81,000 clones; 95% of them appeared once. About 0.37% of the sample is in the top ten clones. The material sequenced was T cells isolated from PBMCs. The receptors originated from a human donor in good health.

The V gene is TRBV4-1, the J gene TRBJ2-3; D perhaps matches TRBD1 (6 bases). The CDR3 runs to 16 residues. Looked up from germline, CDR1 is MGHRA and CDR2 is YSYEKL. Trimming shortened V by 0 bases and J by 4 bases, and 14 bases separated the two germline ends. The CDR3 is CASSQEGRQGSDTQYF. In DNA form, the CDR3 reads TGCGCCAGCAGCCAAGAAGGCAGGCAGGGGTCAGATACGCAGTATTTT.

Written as DNA, the CDR3 is TGTGCCACCAGCGTTGGACAGGAGACCTACGAGCAGTACTTC. This gives the protein CATSVGQETYEQYF. The J gene is TRBJ2-7, the V gene TRBV15; 7 bases agree with TRBD1. With 5 bases clipped from V and 2 bases from J, the junction kept 6 bases outside the gene matches. Germline V gene data show CDR1 as LNHNV and CDR2 as YYDKDF (reference sequence). The CDR3 is made up of 14 amino acids.

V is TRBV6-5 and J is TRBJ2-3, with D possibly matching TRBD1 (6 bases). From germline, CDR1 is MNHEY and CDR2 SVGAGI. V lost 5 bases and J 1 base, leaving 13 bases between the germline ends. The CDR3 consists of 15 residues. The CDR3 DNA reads TGTGCCAGCAGTCCCCGGGACAAGGGCACAGATACGCAGTATTTT. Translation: CASSPRDKGTDTQYF.

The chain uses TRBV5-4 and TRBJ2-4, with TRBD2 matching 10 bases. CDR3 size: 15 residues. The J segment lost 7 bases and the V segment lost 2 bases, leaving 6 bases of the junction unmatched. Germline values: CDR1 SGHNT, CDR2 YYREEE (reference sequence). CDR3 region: CASSLGLAGDNIQYF. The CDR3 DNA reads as TGTGCCAGCAGCTTAGGCCTAGCGGGAGACAACATTCAGTACTTC.

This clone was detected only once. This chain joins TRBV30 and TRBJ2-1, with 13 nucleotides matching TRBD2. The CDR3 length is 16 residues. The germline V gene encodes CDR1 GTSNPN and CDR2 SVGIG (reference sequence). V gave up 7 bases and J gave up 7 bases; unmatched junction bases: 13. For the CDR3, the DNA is TGTGCCTCACCAGTTCAAAGGACTAGCGGGAGAAATGAGCAGTTCTTC. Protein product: CASPVQRTSGRNEQFF.

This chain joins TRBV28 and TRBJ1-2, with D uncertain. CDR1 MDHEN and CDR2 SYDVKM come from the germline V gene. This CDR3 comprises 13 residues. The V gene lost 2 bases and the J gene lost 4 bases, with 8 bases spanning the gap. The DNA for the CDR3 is TGTGCCAGCAGTTTAACCACACCCTATGGCTACACCTTC. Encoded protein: CASSLTTPYGYTF.

The CDR3 reads CASSSTGTAYYEQYF. DNA of the CDR3: TGTGCCAGCAGTTCCACCGGGACAGCATATTACGAGCAGTACTTC. This chain joins TRBV2 and TRBJ2-7; TRBD1 aligns across 7 bases. This CDR3 has 15 amino acids. Germline lookup yields CDR1 SNHLY and CDR2 FYNNEI. J gave up 4 bases and V 5 bases, and 11 bases lay outside the gene matches.

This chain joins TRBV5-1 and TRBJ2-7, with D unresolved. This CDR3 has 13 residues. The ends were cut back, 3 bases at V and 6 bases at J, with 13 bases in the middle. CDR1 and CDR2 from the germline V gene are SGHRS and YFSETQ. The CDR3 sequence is CASSSGFTGEQYF. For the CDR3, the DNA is TGCGCCAGCAGCTCCGGGTTTACGGGCGAGCAGTACTTC. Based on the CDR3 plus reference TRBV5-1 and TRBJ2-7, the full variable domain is KAGVTQTPRYLIKTRGQQVTLSCSPISGHRSVSWYQQTPGQGLQFLFEYFSETQRNKGNFPGRFSGRQFSNSRSEMNVSTLELGDSALYLCASSSGFTGEQYFGPGTRLTVT.

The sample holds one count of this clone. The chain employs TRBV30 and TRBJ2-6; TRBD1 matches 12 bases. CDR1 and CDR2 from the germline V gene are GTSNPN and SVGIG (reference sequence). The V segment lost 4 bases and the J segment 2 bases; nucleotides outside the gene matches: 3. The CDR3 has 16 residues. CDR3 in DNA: TGTGCCTGGATGGGACAGGGGGCGGCTGGGGCCAACGTCCTGACTTTC. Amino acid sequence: CAWMGQGAAGANVLTF.

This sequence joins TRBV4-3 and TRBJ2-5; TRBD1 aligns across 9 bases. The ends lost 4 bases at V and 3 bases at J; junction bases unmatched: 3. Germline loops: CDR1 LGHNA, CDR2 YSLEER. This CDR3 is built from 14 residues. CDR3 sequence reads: CASSPGQGKETQYF. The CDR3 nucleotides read TGCGCCAGCAGCCCCGGACAGGGGAAAGAGACCCAGTACTTC.

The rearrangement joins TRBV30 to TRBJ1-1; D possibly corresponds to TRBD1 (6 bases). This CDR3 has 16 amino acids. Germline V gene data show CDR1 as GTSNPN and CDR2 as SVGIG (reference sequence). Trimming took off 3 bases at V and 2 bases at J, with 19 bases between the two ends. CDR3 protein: CAWSGETGTPNTEAFF. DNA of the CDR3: TGTGCCTGGAGCGGGGAAACCGGGACACCTAACACTGAAGCTTTCTTT.

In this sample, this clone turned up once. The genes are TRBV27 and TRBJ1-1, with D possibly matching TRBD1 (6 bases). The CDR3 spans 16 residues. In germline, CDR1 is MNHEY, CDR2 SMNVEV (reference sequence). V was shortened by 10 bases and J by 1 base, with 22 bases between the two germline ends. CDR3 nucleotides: TGTGCCACCATTCCTGACAGGAGGCTACCGAACACTGAAGCTTTCTTT. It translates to CATIPDRRLPNTEAFF.

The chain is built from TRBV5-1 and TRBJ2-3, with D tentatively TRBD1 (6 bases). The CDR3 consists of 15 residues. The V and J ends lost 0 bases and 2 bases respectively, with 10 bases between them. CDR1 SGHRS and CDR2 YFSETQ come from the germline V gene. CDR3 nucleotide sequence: TGCGCCAGCAGCTTGGGTCAGGGGAACACAGATACGCAGTATTTT. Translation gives CASSLGQGNTDTQYF.

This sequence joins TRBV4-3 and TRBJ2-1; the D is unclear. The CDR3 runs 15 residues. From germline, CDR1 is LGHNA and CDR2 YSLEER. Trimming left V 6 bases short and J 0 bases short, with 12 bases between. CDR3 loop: CASRQTITSYNEQFF. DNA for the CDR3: TGCGCCAGCAGGCAAACTATTACCTCCTACAATGAGCAGTTCTTC.

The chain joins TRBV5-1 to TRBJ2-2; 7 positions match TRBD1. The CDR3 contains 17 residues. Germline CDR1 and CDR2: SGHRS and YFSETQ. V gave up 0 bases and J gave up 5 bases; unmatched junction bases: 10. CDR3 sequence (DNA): TGCGCCAGCAGCTTGGCCCAAACAGGGGTTAATACCGGGGAGCTGTTTTTT. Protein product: CASSLAQTGVNTGELFF.

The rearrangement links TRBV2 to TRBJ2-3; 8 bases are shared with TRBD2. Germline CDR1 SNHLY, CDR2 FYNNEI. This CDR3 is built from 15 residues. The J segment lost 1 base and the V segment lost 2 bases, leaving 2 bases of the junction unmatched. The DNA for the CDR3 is TGTGCCAGCAGTGAACTAGCGGGCGGCACAGATACGCAGTATTTT. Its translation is CASSELAGGTDTQYF.

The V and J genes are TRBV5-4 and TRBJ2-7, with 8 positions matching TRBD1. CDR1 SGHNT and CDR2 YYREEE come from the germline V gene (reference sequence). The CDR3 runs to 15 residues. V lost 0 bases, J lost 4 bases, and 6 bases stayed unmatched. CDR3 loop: CASSLESGGLYEQYF. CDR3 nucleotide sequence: TGTGCCAGCAGCTTGGAGTCAGGGGGCTTGTACGAGCAGTACTTC.

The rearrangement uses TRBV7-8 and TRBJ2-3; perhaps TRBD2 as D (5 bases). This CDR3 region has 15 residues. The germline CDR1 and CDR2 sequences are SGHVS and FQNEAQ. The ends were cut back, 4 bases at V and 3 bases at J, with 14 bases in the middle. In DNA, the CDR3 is TGTGCCAGCAGCTCGAGCTCAAGAGGGACAGATACGCAGTATTTT. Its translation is CASSSSSRGTDTQYF.

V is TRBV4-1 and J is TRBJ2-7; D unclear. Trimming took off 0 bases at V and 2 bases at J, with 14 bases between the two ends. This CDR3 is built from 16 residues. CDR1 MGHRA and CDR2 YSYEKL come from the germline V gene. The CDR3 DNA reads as TGCGCCAGCAGCCAAGAAATTCAGCGCCATACCTACGAGCAGTACTTC. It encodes CASSQEIQRHTYEQYF.